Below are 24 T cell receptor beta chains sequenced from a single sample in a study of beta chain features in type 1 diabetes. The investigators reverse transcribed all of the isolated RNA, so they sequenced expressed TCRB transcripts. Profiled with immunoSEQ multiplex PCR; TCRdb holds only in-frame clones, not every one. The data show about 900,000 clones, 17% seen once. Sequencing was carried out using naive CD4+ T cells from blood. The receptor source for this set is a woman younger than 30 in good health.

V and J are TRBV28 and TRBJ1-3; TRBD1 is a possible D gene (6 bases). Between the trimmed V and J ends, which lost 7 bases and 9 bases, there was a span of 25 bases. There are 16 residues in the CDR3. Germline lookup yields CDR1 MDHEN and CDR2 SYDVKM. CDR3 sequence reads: CASTTRGRGDRGTIYF. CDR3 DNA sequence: TGTGCCAGCACCACGCGAGGCAGGGGCGACCGAGGCACCATATATTTT.

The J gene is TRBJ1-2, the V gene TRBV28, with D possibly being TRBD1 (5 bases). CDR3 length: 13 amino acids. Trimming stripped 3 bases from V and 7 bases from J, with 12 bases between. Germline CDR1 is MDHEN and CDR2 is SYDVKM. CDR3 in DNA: TGTGCCAGCAGTTTGGCAGGGTATGGTGGCTACACCTTC. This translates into CASSLAGYGGYTF.

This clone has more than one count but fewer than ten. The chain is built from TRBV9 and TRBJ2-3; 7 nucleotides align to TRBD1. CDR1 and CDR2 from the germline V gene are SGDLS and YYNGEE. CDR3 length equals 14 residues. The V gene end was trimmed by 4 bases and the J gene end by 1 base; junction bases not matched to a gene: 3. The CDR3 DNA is TGTGCCAGCAGCAGCGACAGGGGCACAGATACGCAGTATTTT. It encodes CASSSDRGTDTQYF.

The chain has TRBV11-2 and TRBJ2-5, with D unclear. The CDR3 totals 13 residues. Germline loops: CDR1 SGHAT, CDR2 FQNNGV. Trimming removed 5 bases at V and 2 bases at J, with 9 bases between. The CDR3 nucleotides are TGTGCCAGCAGCCGAGAAGATCAAGAGACCCAGTACTTC. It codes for CASSREDQETQYF. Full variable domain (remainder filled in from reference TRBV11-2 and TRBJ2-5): EAGVAQSPRYKIIEKRQSVAFWCNPISGHATLYWYQQILGQGPKLLIQFQNNGVVDDSQLPKDRFSAERLKGVDSTLKIQPAKLEDSAVYLCASSREDQETQYFGPGTRLLVL.

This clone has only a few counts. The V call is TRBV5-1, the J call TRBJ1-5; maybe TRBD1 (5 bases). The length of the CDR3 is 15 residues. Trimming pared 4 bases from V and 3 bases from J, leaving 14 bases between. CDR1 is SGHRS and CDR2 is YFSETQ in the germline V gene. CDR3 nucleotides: TGCGCCAGCAGCCCAGGGATCGGGGCCAATCAGCCCCAGCATTTT. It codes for CASSPGIGANQPQHF.

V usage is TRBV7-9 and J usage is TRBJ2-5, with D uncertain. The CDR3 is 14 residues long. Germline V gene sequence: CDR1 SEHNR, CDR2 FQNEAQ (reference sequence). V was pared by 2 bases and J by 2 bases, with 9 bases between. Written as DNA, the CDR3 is TGTGCCAGCAGCTTATTGAGGAATCAAGAGACCCAGTACTTC. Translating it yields CASSLLRNQETQYF.

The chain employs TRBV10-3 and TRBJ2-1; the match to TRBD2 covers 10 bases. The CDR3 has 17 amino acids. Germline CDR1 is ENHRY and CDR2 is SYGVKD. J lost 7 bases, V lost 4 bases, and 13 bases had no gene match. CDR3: CAISVAQLAGDRNEQFF. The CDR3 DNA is TGTGCCATCAGTGTTGCGCAGCTAGCGGGAGATCGGAATGAGCAGTTCTTC.

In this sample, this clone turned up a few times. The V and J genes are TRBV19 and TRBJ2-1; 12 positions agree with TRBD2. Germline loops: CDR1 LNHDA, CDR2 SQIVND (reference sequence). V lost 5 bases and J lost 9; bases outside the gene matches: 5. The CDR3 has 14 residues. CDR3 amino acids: CASSPRTSGIEQFF. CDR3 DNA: TGTGCCAGTAGTCCAAGGACTAGCGGGATTGAGCAGTTCTTC.

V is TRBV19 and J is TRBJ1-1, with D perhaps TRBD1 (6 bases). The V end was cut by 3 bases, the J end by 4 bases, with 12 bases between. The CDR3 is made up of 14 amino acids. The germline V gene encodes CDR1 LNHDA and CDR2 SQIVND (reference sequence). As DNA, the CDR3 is TGTGCCAGTAGTATCGGTCAGGGGAGCACTGAAGCTTTCTTT. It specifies CASSIGQGSTEAFF. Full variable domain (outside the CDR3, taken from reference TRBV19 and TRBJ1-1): DGGITQSPKYLFRKEGQNVTLSCEQNLNHDAMYWYRQDPGQGLRLIYYSQIVNDFQKGDIAEGYSVSREKKESFPLTVTSAQKNPTAFYLCASSIGQGSTEAFFGQGTRLTVV.

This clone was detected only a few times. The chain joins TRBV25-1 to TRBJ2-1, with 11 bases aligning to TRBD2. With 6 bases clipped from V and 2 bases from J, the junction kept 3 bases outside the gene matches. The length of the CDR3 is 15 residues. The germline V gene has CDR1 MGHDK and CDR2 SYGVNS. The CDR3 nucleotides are TGTGCCAGCAGCGTAGCGGGAGGGCCCTACAATGAGCAGTTCTTC. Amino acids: CASSVAGGPYNEQFF.

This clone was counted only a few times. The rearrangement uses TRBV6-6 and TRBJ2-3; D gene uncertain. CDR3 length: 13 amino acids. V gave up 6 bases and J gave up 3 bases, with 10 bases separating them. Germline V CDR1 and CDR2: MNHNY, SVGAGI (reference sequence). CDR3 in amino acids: CASSPHGTDTQYF. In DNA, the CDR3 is TGTGCCAGCAGCCCCCATGGGACAGATACGCAGTATTTT.

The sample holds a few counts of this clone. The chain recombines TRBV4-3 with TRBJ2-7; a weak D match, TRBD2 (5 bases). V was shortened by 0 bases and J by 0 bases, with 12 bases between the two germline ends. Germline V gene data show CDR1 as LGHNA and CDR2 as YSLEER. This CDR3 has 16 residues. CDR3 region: CASSQDASKISYEQYF. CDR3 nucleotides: TGCGCCAGCAGCCAAGACGCTAGCAAAATCTCCTACGAGCAGTACTTC.

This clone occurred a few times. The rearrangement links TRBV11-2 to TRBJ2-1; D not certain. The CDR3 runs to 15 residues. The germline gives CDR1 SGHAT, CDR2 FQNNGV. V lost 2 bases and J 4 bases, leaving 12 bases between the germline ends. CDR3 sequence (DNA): TGTGCCAGCAGCTTAACGTCGGCGGATTACAATGAGCAGTTCTTC. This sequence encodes CASSLTSADYNEQFF.

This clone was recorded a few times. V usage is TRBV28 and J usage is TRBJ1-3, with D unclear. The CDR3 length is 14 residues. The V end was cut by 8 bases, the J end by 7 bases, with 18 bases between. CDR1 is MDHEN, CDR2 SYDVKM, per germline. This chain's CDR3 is CASRGEVRSNTIYF. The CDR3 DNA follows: TGTGCCAGCCGCGGGGAGGTGAGGTCGAACACCATATATTTT. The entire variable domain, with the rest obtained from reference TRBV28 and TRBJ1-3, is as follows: DVKVTQSSRYLVKRTGEKVFLECVQDMDHENMFWYRQDPGLGLRLIYFSYDVKMKEKGDIPEGYSVSREKKERFSLILESASTNQTSMYLCASRGEVRSNTIYFGEGSWLTVV.

CDR3 DNA sequence: TGTGCCAGCAGCCCGACTAGCGGGTACGGTACGCAGTATTTT. Its translation: CASSPTSGYGTQYF. This rearrangement joins TRBV7-2 to TRBJ2-3; 10 nucleotides match TRBD2. V lost 5 bases, J lost 8 bases, and 7 bases stayed unmatched. CDR1 is SGHTA and CDR2 is FQGNSA in the germline V gene. The CDR3 covers 14 residues.

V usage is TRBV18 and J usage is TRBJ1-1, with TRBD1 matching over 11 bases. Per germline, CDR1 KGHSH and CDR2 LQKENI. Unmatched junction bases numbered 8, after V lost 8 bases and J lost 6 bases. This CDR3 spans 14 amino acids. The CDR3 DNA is TGTGCCAGCACAGGACAGGGGGCAAGGCCTGAAGCTTTCTTT. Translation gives CASTGQGARPEAFF.

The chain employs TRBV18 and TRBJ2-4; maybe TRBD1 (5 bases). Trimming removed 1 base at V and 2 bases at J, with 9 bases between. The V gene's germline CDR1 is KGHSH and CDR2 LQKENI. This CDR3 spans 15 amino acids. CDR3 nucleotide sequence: TGTGCCAGCTCACCACGTGGGGCATCCAAAAACATTCAGTACTTC. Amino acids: CASSPRGASKNIQYF.

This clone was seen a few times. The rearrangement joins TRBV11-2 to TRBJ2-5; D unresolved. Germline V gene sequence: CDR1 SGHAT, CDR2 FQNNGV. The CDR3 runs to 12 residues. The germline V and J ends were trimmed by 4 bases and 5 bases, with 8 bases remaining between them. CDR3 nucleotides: TGTGCCAGCAGCTGGGTCGCGGAGACCCAGTACTTC. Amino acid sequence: CASSWVAETQYF. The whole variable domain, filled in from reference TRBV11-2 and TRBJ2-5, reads EAGVAQSPRYKIIEKRQSVAFWCNPISGHATLYWYQQILGQGPKLLIQFQNNGVVDDSQLPKDRFSAERLKGVDSTLKIQPAKLEDSAVYLCASSWVAETQYFGPGTRLLVL.

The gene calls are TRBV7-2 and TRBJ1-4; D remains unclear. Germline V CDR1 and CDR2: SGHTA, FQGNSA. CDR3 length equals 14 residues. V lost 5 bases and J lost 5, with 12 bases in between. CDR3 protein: CASSNMGRNEKLFF. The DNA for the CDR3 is TGTGCCAGCAGCAATATGGGCCGGAATGAAAAACTGTTTTTT.

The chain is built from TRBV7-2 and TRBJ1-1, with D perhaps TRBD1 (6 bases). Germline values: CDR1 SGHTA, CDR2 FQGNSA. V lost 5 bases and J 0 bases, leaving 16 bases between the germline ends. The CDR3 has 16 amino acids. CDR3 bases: TGTGCCAGCAGCCCAGCAAGGGGGGGCATGAACACTGAAGCTTTCTTT. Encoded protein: CASSPARGGMNTEAFF. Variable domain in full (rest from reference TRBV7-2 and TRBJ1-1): GAGVSQSPSNKVTEKGKDVELRCDPISGHTALYWYRQSLGQGLEFLIYFQGNSAPDKSGLPSDRFSAERTGGSVSTLTIQRTQQEDSAVYLCASSPARGGMNTEAFFGQGTRLTVV.

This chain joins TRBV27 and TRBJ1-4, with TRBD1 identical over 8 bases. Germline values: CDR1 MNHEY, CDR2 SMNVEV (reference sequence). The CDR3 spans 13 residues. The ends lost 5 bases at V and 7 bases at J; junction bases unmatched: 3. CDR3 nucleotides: TGTGCCAGCAGTAGGCAGGGGGCTGAAAAACTGTTTTTT. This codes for CASSRQGAEKLFF.

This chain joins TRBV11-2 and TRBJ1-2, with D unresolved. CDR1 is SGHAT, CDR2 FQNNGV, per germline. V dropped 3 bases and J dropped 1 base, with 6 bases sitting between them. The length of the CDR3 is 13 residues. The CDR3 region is CASSLADNYGYTF. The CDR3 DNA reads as TGTGCCAGCAGCTTGGCGGATAACTATGGCTACACCTTC.

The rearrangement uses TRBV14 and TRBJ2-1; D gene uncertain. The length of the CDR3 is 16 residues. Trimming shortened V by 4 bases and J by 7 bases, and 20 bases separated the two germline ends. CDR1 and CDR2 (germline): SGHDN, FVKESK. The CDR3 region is CASSPSSRTLTNEQFF. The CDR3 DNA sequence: TGTGCCAGCAGCCCCTCTTCACGTACCCTGACAAATGAGCAGTTCTTC.

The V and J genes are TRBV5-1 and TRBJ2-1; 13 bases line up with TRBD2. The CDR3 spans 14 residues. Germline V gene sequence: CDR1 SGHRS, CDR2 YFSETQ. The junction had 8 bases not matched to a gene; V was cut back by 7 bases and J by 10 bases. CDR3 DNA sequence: TGCGCCAGCCGGGGACTAGCGGGGTCAAGGGAGCAGTTCTTC. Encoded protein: CASRGLAGSREQFF.